This record looks at one TCR beta chain sequence and its context. What it recognizes is unknown. Libraries were prepared by immunoSEQ multiplex PCR; TCRdb keeps only in-frame clonotypes and omits some of them. The sample contains around 16,000 clones, roughly 90% of which appear only once. The data stem from a study of OX40 agonist ivuxolimab in advanced cancers. Whole-study context: Patients were dosed with the agonistic anti-OX40 (CD134) antibody ivuxolimab. The dose-escalation cohort had hepatocellular carcinoma, melanoma, renal cell or head and neck cancer. Study-wide findings and caveats: At doses 0.1 to 3.0 mg/kg, CD4+ and CD8+ clones expanded. CD8+ T cells (on average) carried more expanded clones than CD4+ T cells.

Trimming left V 1 base short and J 2 bases short, with 8 bases between. This CDR3 comprises 14 residues. The germline gives CDR1 LGHNA, CDR2 YSLEER. This chain connects TRBV4-3 to TRBJ1-1; possible D gene TRBD1, 5 bases. The receptor's source is an adult with an advanced solid tumor such as melanoma, head and neck, liver or kidney cancer. Here the sequenced sample was CD4+ or CD8+ T cells sorted from blood, taken in a trial of the OX40 agonist ivuxolimab. DNA for the CDR3: TGCGCCAGCAGCCAAGCGGGGGAAAACACTGAAGCTTTCTTT. Protein sequence: CASSQAGENTEAFF.